What follows are 2 T cell receptor beta chains derived from one specimen sequenced in a study of T cell repertoires in cytomegalovirus infection. Using its own MiXCR run on the reads, TCRdb lists one record per CDR3 protein. The sample holds around 300,000 distinct CDR3 sequences; over 20% are singletons and the top ten take 11% to 15%. The sample was PBMCs. The receptors originated from a human donor in good health (CMV status not recorded). Some clones in this sample may be carry-over from other donors' samples.

This clonotype was seen ten or more times. The rearrangement joins TRBV7-2 to TRBJ2-1; 10 bases are shared with TRBD2. V shed 5 bases, J shed 6 bases, and the junction held 10 bases outside the gene matches. Germline V gene lookup returns CDR1 SGHTA and CDR2 FQGNSA. The CDR3 contains 16 residues. The CDR3 sequence: CASSVSSGRLANEQFF. The CDR3 DNA reads TGTGCCAGCAGCGTAAGTAGCGGGAGGTTGGCCAATGAGCAGTTCTTC.

The chain is built from TRBV10-3 and TRBJ2-7; TRBD2 matches 7 bases. The CDR3 spans 13 residues. V lost 4 bases, J lost 3 bases, and 3 bases stayed unmatched. Germline V CDR1 and CDR2: ENHRY, SYGVKD. The CDR3 sequence: CAISGEGSYEQYF. CDR3 DNA: TGTGCCATCAGTGGGGAGGGCAGCTACGAGCAGTACTTC.